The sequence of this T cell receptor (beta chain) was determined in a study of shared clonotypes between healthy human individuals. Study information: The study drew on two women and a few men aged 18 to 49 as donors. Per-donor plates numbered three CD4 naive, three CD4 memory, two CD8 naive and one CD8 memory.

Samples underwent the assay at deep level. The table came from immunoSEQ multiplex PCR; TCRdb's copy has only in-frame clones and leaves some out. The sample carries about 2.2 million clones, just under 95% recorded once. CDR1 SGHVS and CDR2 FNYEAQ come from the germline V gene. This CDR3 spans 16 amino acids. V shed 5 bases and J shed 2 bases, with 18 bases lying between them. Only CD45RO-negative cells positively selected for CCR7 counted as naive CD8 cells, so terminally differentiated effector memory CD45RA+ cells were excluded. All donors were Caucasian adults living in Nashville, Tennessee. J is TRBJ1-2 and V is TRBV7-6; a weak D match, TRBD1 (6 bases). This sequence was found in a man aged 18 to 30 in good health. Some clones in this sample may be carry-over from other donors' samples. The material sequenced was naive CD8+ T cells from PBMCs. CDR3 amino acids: CASSPSLRGGNYGYTF. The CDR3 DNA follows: TGTGCCAGCAGCCCCTCCCTCCGAGGGGGAAACTATGGCTACACCTTC. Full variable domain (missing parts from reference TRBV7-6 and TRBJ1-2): GAGVSQSPRYKVTKRGQDVALRCDPISGHVSLYWYRQALGQGPEFLTYFNYEAQQDKSGLPNDRFSAERPEGSISTLTIQRTEQRDSAMYRCASSPSLRGGNYGYTFGSGTRLTVV.